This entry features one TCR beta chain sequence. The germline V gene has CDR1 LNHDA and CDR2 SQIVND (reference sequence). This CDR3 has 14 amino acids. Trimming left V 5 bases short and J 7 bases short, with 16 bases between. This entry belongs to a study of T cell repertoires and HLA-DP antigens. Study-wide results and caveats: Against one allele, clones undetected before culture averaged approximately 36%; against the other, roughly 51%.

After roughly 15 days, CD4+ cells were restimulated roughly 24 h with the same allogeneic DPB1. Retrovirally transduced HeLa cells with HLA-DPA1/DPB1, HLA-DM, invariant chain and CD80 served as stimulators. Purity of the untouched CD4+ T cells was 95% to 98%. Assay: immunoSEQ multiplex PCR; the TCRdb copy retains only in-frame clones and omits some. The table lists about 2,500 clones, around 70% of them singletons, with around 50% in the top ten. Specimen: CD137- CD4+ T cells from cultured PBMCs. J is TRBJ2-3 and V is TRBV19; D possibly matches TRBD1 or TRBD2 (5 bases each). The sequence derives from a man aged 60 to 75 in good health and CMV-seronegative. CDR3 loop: CASSRNRGPHTQYF. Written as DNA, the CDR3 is TGTGCCAGTAGTCGCAATCGGGGCCCCCATACGCAGTATTTT.